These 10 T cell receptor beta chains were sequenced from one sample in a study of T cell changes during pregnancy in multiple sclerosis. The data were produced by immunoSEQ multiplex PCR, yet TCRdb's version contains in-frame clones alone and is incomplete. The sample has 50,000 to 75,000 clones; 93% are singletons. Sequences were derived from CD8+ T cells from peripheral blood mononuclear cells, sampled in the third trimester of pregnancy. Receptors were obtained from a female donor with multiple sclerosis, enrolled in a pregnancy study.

In DNA form, the CDR3 reads TGTGCCAGCAGCTTACGCCTAGGGGGCTCTGGAAACACCATATATTTT. Translated: CASSLRLGGSGNTIYF. This chain joins TRBV7-6 and TRBJ1-3; D may be TRBD1 (6 bases). The CDR3 covers 16 residues. In germline, CDR1 is SGHVS, CDR2 FNYEAQ. The V end lost 2 bases, the J end lost 0 bases, and 11 bases lay between the germline ends.

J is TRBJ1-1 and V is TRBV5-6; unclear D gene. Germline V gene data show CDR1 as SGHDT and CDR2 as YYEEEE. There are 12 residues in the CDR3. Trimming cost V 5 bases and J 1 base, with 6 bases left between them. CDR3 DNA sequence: TGTGCCAGCAGTTTCGGGAACACTGAAGCTTTCTTT. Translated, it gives CASSFGNTEAFF. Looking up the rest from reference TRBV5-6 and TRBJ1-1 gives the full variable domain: DAGVTQSPTHLIKTRGQQVTLRCSPKSGHDTVSWYQQALGQGPQFIFQYYEEEERQRGNFPDRFSGHQFPNYSSELNVNALLLGDSALYLCASSFGNTEAFFGQGTRLTVV.

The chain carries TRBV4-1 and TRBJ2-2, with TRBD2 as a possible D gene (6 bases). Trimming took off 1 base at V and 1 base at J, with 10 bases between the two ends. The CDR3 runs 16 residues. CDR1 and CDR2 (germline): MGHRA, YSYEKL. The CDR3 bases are TGCGCCAGCAGCCAAGGAGACGGGGGGAACACCGGGGAGCTGTTTTTT. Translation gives CASSQGDGGNTGELFF.

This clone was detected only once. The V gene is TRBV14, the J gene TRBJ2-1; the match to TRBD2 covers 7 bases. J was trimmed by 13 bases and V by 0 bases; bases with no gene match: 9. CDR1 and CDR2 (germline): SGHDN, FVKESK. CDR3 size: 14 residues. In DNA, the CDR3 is TGTGCCAGCAGCCAAGACCCCCCTAGCGGAAGACAGTTCTTC. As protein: CASSQDPPSGRQFF.

This CDR3 is CASSLPGLAGNEQFF. CDR3 coding DNA: TGTGCCAGCAGCTTGCCCGGGCTAGCGGGCAATGAGCAGTTCTTC. The chain has TRBV5-4 and TRBJ2-1; 8 bases fit TRBD2. The trim removed 1 base at V and 6 bases at J, leaving 6 bases unmatched. The CDR3 length is 15 residues. Germline CDR1 is SGHNT and CDR2 is YYREEE (reference sequence).

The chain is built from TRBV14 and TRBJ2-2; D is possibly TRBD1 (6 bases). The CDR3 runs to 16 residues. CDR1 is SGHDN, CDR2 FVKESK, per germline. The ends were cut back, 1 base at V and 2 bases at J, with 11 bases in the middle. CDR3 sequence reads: CASSQGGHGNTGELFF. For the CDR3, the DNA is TGTGCCAGCAGCCAAGGGGGGCATGGTAACACCGGGGAGCTGTTTTTT.

The CDR3 loop reads CASSLGNRGRETQYF. As DNA, the CDR3 is TGTGCCAGCAGCTTAGGTAACAGGGGAAGGGAGACCCAGTACTTC. J is TRBJ2-5 and V is TRBV13; 7 bases agree with TRBD1. From germline, CDR1 is PRHDT and CDR2 FYEKMQ (reference sequence). CDR3 length equals 15 residues. V shed 0 bases, J shed 5 bases, and the junction held 6 bases outside the gene matches.

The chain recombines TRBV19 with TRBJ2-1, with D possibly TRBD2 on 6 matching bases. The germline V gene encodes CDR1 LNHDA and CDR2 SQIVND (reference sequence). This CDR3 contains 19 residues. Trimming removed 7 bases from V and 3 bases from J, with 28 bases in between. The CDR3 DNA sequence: TGTGCCAGTACCCCTCTGACTAGTTACGGACTAACAAACTACAATGAGCAGTTCTTC. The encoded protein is CASTPLTSYGLTNYNEQFF.

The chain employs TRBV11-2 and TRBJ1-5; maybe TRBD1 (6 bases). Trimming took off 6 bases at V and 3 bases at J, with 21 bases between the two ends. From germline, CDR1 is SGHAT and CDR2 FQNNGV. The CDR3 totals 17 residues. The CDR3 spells CASSPLSQGLPNQPQHF. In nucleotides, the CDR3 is TGTGCCAGCAGTCCCCTATCTCAGGGGCTCCCCAATCAGCCCCAGCATTTT.

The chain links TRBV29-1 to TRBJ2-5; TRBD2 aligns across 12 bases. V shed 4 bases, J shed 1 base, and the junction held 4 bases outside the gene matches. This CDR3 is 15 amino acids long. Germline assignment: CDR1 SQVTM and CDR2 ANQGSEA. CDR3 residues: CSVALLAGGQETQYF. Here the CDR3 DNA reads TGCAGCGTTGCTTTACTAGCGGGGGGCCAAGAGACCCAGTACTTC.